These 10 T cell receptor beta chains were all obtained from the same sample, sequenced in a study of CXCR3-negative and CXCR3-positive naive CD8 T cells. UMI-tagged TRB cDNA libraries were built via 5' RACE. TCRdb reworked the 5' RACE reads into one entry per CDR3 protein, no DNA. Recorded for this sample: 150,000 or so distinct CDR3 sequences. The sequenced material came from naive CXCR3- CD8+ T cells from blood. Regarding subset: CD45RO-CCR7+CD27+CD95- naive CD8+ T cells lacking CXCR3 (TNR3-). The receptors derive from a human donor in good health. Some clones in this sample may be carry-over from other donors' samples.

The CDR3 sequence: CASSHTSGGNYNEQFF. The chain links TRBV23-1 to TRBJ2-1; the TCRdb call, TRBD2, lacks DNA for checking. TRBV23-1 is labeled an ORF, and its function is uncertain. The CDR3 extends over 16 amino acids.

The CDR3 sequence: CSARGTNEKLFF. The chain couples TRBV29-1 to TRBJ1-4; the TCRdb call, TRBD1, lacks DNA for checking. The CDR3 sequence is 12 residues long. Germline V CDR1 and CDR2: SQVTM, ANQGSEA.

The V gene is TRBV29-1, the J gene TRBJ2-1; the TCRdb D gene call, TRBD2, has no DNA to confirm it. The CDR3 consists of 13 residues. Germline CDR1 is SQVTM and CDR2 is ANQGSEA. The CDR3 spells CSVELAGYNEQFF.

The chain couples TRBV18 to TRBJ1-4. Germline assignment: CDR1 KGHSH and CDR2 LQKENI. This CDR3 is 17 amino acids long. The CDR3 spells CASSLTSVGPTNGKLFF.

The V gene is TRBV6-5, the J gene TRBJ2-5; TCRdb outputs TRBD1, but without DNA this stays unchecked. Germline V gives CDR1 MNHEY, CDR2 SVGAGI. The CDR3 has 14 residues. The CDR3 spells CASSPGPAGGTQYF.

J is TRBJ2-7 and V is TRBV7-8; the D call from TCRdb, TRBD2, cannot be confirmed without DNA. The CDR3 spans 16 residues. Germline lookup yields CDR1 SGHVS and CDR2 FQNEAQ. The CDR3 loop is CASSGTSGRVPYEQYF. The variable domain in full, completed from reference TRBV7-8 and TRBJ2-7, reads GAGVSQSPRYKVAKRGQDVALRCDPISGHVSLFWYQQALGQGPEFLTYFQNEAQLDKSGLPSDRFFAERPEGSVSTLKIQRTQQEDSAVYLCASSGTSGRVPYEQYFGPGTRLTVT.

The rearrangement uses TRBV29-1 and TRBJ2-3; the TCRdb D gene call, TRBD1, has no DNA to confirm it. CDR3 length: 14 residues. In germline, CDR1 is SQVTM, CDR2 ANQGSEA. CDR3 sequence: CSVDRTGGTDTQYF.

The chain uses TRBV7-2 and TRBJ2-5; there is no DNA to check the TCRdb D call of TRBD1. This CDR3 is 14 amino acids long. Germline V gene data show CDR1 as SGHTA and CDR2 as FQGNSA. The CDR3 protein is CASSLDGGAETQYF.

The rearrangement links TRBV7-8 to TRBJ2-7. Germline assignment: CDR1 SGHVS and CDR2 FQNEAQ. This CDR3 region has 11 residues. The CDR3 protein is CASSPDYEQYF.

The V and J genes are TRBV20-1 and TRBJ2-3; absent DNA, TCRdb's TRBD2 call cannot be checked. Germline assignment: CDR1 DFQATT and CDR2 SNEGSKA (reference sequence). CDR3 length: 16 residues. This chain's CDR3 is CSASTQHGRVGDTQYF.